The T cell receptor (beta chain) under discussion was sequenced for a study of molecular identifiers for immune sequencing clone quantification. Study-wide context: Across replicate runs, RNA obtained from around 20,000 or 100,000 naive CD8 cells was divided into five, with four undergoing sequencing.

A single record per CDR3 protein comes from TCRdb applying MiXCR to the PCR reads. The sample yields about 60,000 distinct CDR3 sequences, about a sixth seen once. Between the trimmed V and J ends, which lost 3 bases and 5 bases, there was a span of 16 bases. The CDR3 sequence is 16 residues long. Germline V gene sequence: CDR1 MGHRA, CDR2 YSYEKL. This clonotype has a handful of counts. Sequencing was carried out using naive CD8+ T cells from blood, with Jurkat cell RNA spiked in. Noted subset: FACS-sorted CD8+CD4-CCR7+CD45RA+ naive T cells. The J gene is TRBJ1-4, the V gene TRBV4-1; tentatively, D is TRBD1 (5 bases). This TCR came from a human donor in good health. Some libraries in this study had Jurkat cell RNA spiked in. DNA for the CDR3: TGCGCCAGCAGCCAGGGGTACCGGGACGGAAATGAAAAACTGTTTTTT. Amino acid sequence: CASSQGYRDGNEKLFF.